This T cell receptor (beta chain) is from a study of CD8+ T cells in alopecia areata. Looking at the study overall: Oral tofacitinib, 5 to 10 mg twice daily, was given in an open-label trial. Study-wide results and limits: Resident alphabeta T-cell populations of normal skin are likewise subject to sequencing in scalp samples. In patients, TCRs were shared less clearly than in mice, and HLA may possibly be involved.

Once RNA had been extracted, it was reverse transcribed into cDNA to act as the sequencing template. TCRdb keeps only in-frame clones here, not all; method: immunoSEQ multiplex PCR. The sample records fewer than 250,000 clones, 50% to 60% being singletons. Treatment here: oral pan-JAK inhibitor, 5-10 mg twice daily. CDR3 size: 16 residues. Trimming took off 1 base at V and 3 bases at J, with 13 bases between the two ends. Looked up from germline, CDR1 is SGHTA and CDR2 is FQGNSA. A word on this clone: The antigen is undetermined.

This chain connects TRBV7-2 to TRBJ2-1, with a weak D call TRBD1 (5 bases). Here the sequenced sample was CD4+ T cells sorted from blood, taken at week 4, from a patient treated with tofacitinib. This TCR derives from a human donor with alopecia areata. The CDR3 region has the DNA TGTGCCAGCAGCTTAGGGACGGACAAGATCTACAATGAGCAGTTCTTC. Translation: CASSLGTDKIYNEQFF. Using reference TRBV7-2 and TRBJ2-1 for the parts outside the CDR3, the full variable domain is GAGVSQSPSNKVTEKGKDVELRCDPISGHTALYWYRQSLGQGLEFLIYFQGNSAPDKSGLPSDRFSAERTGGSVSTLTIQRTQQEDSAVYLCASSLGTDKIYNEQFFGPGTRLTVL.